The 32 T cell receptor beta chains listed next were all sequenced from one sample in a study of blood T cell repertoires in COVID-19. Sequencing used immunoSEQ multiplex PCR; TCRdb keeps in-frame clones, though not all of them. This sample has roughly 20,000 clones, with roughly nine tenths found just once. Material: peripheral blood. The receptors derive from a human donor with active COVID-19. The donor label of this sample is uncertain.

V is TRBV6-1 and J is TRBJ1-5; TRBD1 aligns across 8 bases. V lost 2 bases, J lost 3 bases, and 9 bases stayed unmatched. The CDR3 has 17 amino acids. The germline V gene has CDR1 MNHNS and CDR2 SASEGT. CDR3 residues: CASSEIATGVINQPQHF. Written as DNA, the CDR3 is TGTGCCAGCAGTGAAATCGCGACAGGGGTCATCAATCAGCCCCAGCATTTT.

The rearrangement links TRBV4-2 to TRBJ2-1; D is perhaps TRBD2 (5 bases). V was trimmed by 0 bases and J by 1 base, leaving 13 bases between them. Germline lookup yields CDR1 LGHNA and CDR2 YNFKEQ. CDR3 length: 17 residues. CDR3 in amino acids: CASSQEVAGVSYNEQFF. CDR3 DNA sequence: TGTGCCAGCAGCCAAGAGGTCGCGGGTGTATCCTACAATGAGCAGTTCTTC.

This clone has just one count. This CDR3 is CASHSGLFSNQPQHF. In DNA form, the CDR3 reads TGTGCCTCCCATTCAGGGTTATTTAGCAATCAGCCCCAGCATTTT. V is TRBV19 and J is TRBJ1-5, with D possibly being TRBD1 (5 bases). The germline CDR1 and CDR2 sequences are LNHDA and SQIVND (reference sequence). Trimming took 11 bases from V and 0 from J, leaving 17 bases between them. The CDR3 has 15 amino acids.

This clone was detected only a few times. The chain is built from TRBV27 and TRBJ2-1; TRBD2 agrees at 10 bases. Germline V gene data show CDR1 as MNHEY and CDR2 as SMNVEV (reference sequence). The V segment lost 6 bases and the J segment 8 bases; nucleotides outside the gene matches: 13. This CDR3 contains 16 residues. Here the CDR3 DNA reads TGTGCCAGCAGCCCCTTAAGGCTAGCGGGAGAGGATGAGCAGTTCTTC. Translating gives CASSPLRLAGEDEQFF.

The chain uses TRBV5-6 and TRBJ2-7, with 9 bases that match TRBD1. J lost 4 bases, V lost 5 bases, and 19 bases had no gene match. Germline V CDR1 and CDR2: SGHDT, YYEEEE. This CDR3 comprises 18 residues. The CDR3: CASRYRPTGGSFIYEQYF. CDR3 nucleotide sequence: TGTGCCAGCAGGTATAGGCCAACAGGGGGCAGTTTCATTTACGAGCAGTACTTC.

CDR3 bases: TGTGCCAGCAGCGTAGACCCAGCTTGGGGGGGAAACATTCAGTACTTC. It encodes CASSVDPAWGGNIQYF. The genes are TRBV9 and TRBJ2-4; 7 bases fit TRBD2. The CDR3 is 16 amino acids. CDR1 is SGDLS, CDR2 YYNGEE, per germline. V lost 0 bases, J lost 6 bases, and 9 bases stayed unmatched.

The chain joins TRBV30 to TRBJ2-7; possibly TRBD1 for D (5 bases). V was clipped by 8 bases and J by 1 base, with 12 bases between them. Germline loops: CDR1 GTSNPN, CDR2 SVGIG (reference sequence). The CDR3 totals 12 residues. Here the CDR3 DNA reads TGTGCCCACGCCCAGGGATCCTACGAGCAGTACTTC. It specifies CAHAQGSYEQYF. Full variable domain (remainder filled in from reference TRBV30 and TRBJ2-7): SQTIHQWPATLVQPVGSPLSLECTVEGTSNPNLYWYRQAAGRGLQLLFYSVGIGQISSEVPQNLSASRPQDRQFILSSKKLLLSDSGFYLCAHAQGSYEQYFGPGTRLTVT.

J is TRBJ2-3 and V is TRBV11-3; D uncertain. There are 13 residues in the CDR3. Trimming stripped 5 bases from V and 7 bases from J, with 13 bases between. Germline V gene data show CDR1 as SGHNT and CDR2 as YENEEA. CDR3: CASSPPWAHTQYF. The CDR3 region has the DNA TGTGCCAGCAGCCCCCCCTGGGCGCATACGCAGTATTTT.

The gene calls are TRBV2 and TRBJ2-4, with 13 positions matching TRBD2. This CDR3 spans 19 amino acids. V trimming: 7 bases; J trimming: 0 bases; junction bases outside the gene matches: 12. Germline CDR1 SNHLY, CDR2 FYNNEI. The CDR3 reads CASKELAGGSKIAKNIQYF. The CDR3 DNA reads TGTGCCAGCAAGGAACTAGCGGGAGGGTCAAAAATAGCCAAAAACATTCAGTACTTC.

In DNA, the CDR3 is TGTGCCAGCAGAGTCGGGAGGAATGACCTCGGGTACGAGCAGTACTTC. It encodes CASRVGRNDLGYEQYF. The chain has TRBV6-4 and TRBJ2-7; 7 bases match TRBD2. This CDR3 is 16 amino acids long. V shed 6 bases and J 4 bases; nucleotides not matched to a gene: 15. Germline V gene sequence: CDR1 MRHNA, CDR2 SNTAGT.

A few counts support this clone. The CDR3 region has the DNA TGTGCCAGCACCCCCAACGCGTACGAGCAGTACTTC. It is translated as CASTPNAYEQYF. J is TRBJ2-7 and V is TRBV28; D gene uncertain. The germline CDR1 and CDR2 sequences are MDHEN and SYDVKM. The V end lost 7 bases, the J end lost 4 bases, and 11 bases lay between the germline ends. The CDR3 spans 12 residues.

The chain carries TRBV30 and TRBJ2-2, with 7 bases aligning to TRBD2. Germline assignment: CDR1 GTSNPN and CDR2 SVGIG (reference sequence). This CDR3 region has 12 residues. The trim removed 4 bases at V and 8 bases at J, leaving 4 bases unmatched. DNA of the CDR3: TGTGCCTGGAACGGGGGAGGGGGGGAGCTGTTTTTT. Protein sequence: CAWNGGGGELFF. Full variable domain (outside the CDR3, taken from reference TRBV30 and TRBJ2-2): SQTIHQWPATLVQPVGSPLSLECTVEGTSNPNLYWYRQAAGRGLQLLFYSVGIGQISSEVPQNLSASRPQDRQFILSSKKLLLSDSGFYLCAWNGGGGELFFGEGSRLTVL.

This chain links TRBV28 with TRBJ1-4; no definite D call. V lost 9 bases to trimming and J lost 12 bases, with 17 bases between them. Germline V gene lookup returns CDR1 MDHEN and CDR2 SYDVKM. This CDR3 comprises 12 residues. The CDR3 here is CASGPTVEELFF. The CDR3 bases are TGTGCCAGTGGCCCGACCGTGGAGGAACTGTTTTTT. The full variable domain, completed using reference TRBV28 and TRBJ1-4, is DVKVTQSSRYLVKRTGEKVFLECVQDMDHENMFWYRQDPGLGLRLIYFSYDVKMKEKGDIPEGYSVSREKKERFSLILESASTNQTSMYLCASGPTVEELFFGSGTQLSVL.

The rearrangement joins TRBV30 to TRBJ2-7; 12 bases are shared with TRBD1. CDR3 length equals 16 residues. The V gene end was trimmed by 2 bases and the J gene end by 9 bases; junction bases not matched to a gene: 14. From germline, CDR1 is GTSNPN and CDR2 SVGIG (reference sequence). CDR3 loop: CAWSHKTGQGASGQYF. The CDR3 bases are TGTGCCTGGAGTCACAAAACGGGACAGGGGGCCAGTGGGCAGTACTTC.

The V and J genes are TRBV6-5 and TRBJ2-7, with D uncertain. V was pared by 3 bases and J by 4 bases, with 7 bases between. Germline CDR1 is MNHEY and CDR2 is SVGAGI. The CDR3 runs 12 residues. Here the CDR3 reads CASSYDGYEQYF. The CDR3 nucleotides read TGTGCCAGCAGTTATGACGGGTACGAGCAGTACTTC.

This clone was counted a single time. The V gene is TRBV20-1, the J gene TRBJ2-4; possibly TRBD2 for D (6 bases). V lost 3 bases to trimming and J lost 7 bases, with 19 bases between them. This CDR3 region has 15 residues. CDR1 and CDR2 from the germline V gene are DFQATT and SNEGSKA (reference sequence). CDR3 sequence: CSASDSGGARNIQYF. In nucleotides, the CDR3 is TGCAGTGCTAGTGATAGCGGAGGGGCGAGGAACATTCAGTACTTC.

In regard to this clone: Distinct nucleotide sequences in the sample also encode this CDR3. The V call is TRBV19, the J call TRBJ1-5; no clear D. V lost 3 bases, J lost 2 bases, and 11 bases lay in between. Per germline, CDR1 LNHDA and CDR2 SQIVND (reference sequence). This CDR3 is 15 amino acids long. The DNA of the CDR3 is TGTGCCAGTAGTATCGGGAGGAGAGGCAATCAGCCCCAGCATTTT. It encodes CASSIGRRGNQPQHF. Variable domain in full (rest from reference TRBV19 and TRBJ1-5): DGGITQSPKYLFRKEGQNVTLSCEQNLNHDAMYWYRQDPGQGLRLIYYSQIVNDFQKGDIAEGYSVSREKKESFPLTVTSAQKNPTAFYLCASSIGRRGNQPQHFGDGTRLSIL.

The chain is built from TRBV28 and TRBJ2-5; 8 nucleotides agree with TRBD2. CDR1 and CDR2 (germline): MDHEN, SYDVKM. The CDR3 has 15 residues. Germline trimming cut 7 bases from V and 5 bases from J; bases unmatched to any gene: 12. The CDR3 protein is CASIPGGGIRETQYF. The CDR3 region has the DNA TGTGCCAGCATCCCCGGGGGGGGAATTAGGGAGACCCAGTACTTC.

In DNA form, the CDR3 reads TGTGCCTGGAACGGACTAGCGGGAAGACGGAATGAGCAGTTCTTC. Translating gives CAWNGLAGRRNEQFF. The rearrangement links TRBV30 to TRBJ2-1, with TRBD2 matching 12 bases. The V segment lost 4 bases and the J segment 7 bases; nucleotides outside the gene matches: 8. The CDR3 is 15 amino acids. The germline CDR1 and CDR2 sequences are GTSNPN and SVGIG (reference sequence).

The chain links TRBV30 to TRBJ1-6; TRBD1 might be the D (6 bases). CDR1 and CDR2 from the germline V gene are GTSNPN and SVGIG (reference sequence). The CDR3 runs 18 residues. V was cut by 0 bases and J by 7 bases, with 22 bases left in between. The CDR3 reads CAWSVRRLVDSENSPLHF. Written as DNA, the CDR3 is TGTGCCTGGAGTGTACGGAGACTCGTGGACAGCGAAAATTCACCCCTCCACTTT.

V usage is TRBV5-4 and J usage is TRBJ1-2, with 9 bases lining up with TRBD1. The CDR3 loop spans 14 amino acids. Germline loops: CDR1 SGHNT, CDR2 YYREEE (reference sequence). The V gene end was trimmed by 3 bases and the J gene end by 6 bases; junction bases not matched to a gene: 6. The CDR3 DNA reads as TGTGCCAGCAGCTCTATGACAGGGGGGGATGGCTACACCTTC. Its protein is CASSSMTGGDGYTF.

The chain has TRBV3-1 (or the pseudogene TRBV3-2) and TRBJ2-7; 12 bases agree with TRBD1. The CDR3 runs to 14 residues. Germline V gene data show CDR1 as LGHDT and CDR2 as YNNKEL (reference sequence). The V segment lost 4 bases and the J segment 5 bases; nucleotides outside the gene matches: 3. The CDR3 nucleotides read TGTGCCAGCAGCCTGGGACAGGGGGCGGACGAGCAGTACTTC. It encodes CASSLGQGADEQYF.

The CDR3: CASSFQGGSSGYTF. The CDR3 DNA follows: TGTGCCAGCAGTTTTCAGGGGGGTTCCTCCGGCTACACCTTC. The rearrangement uses TRBV6-5 and TRBJ1-2; 7 nucleotides line up with TRBD1. Germline V CDR1 and CDR2: MNHEY, SVGAGI. The V and J ends lost 4 bases and 8 bases, in that order; junction bases with no gene match: 10. This CDR3 has 14 amino acids.

J is TRBJ2-7 and V is TRBV27, with 7 bases fitting TRBD2. Germline CDR1 MNHEY, CDR2 SMNVEV (reference sequence). This CDR3 contains 17 residues. V lost 5 bases and J lost 4; bases outside the gene matches: 17. The CDR3 sequence: CASSPSGNSPGVYEQYF. The CDR3 DNA follows: TGTGCCAGCAGTCCTAGCGGCAACAGTCCTGGCGTGTACGAGCAGTACTTC.

The chain has TRBV4-3 and TRBJ2-2; 12 bases line up with TRBD2. The CDR3 extends over 17 amino acids. V shed 5 bases and J 6 bases; nucleotides not matched to a gene: 10. Per germline, CDR1 LGHNA and CDR2 YSLEER. The CDR3: CASSRLLAGGRAGELFF. The CDR3 nucleotides are TGCGCCAGCAGCAGATTACTAGCGGGAGGTAGGGCCGGGGAGCTGTTTTTT.

The V call is TRBV24-1, the J call TRBJ2-2; TRBD1 is a possible D gene (5 bases). V was shortened by 1 base and J by 9 bases, with 17 bases between the two germline ends. Germline CDR1 and CDR2: KGHDR and SFDVKD. CDR3 length: 16 residues. The CDR3 region is CATSDLDTGPGRELFF. The CDR3 bases are TGTGCCACCAGTGATTTAGACACAGGACCGGGCCGGGAGCTGTTTTTT.

The chain has TRBV10-1 and TRBJ2-1; 7 nucleotides align to TRBD2. Unmatched junction bases numbered 6, after V lost 6 bases and J lost 4 bases. Germline-derived CDR1 and CDR2 are WNHNN and SYGVQD (reference sequence). The CDR3 totals 14 residues. This CDR3 is CASSPSGLYNEQFF. CDR3 coding DNA: TGCGCCAGCAGCCCTAGCGGTCTGTACAATGAGCAGTTCTTC.

The rearrangement links TRBV28 to TRBJ1-3, with a possible D match to TRBD1 (5 bases). V lost 1 base and J lost 6, with 10 bases in between. This CDR3 region has 14 residues. CDR1 is MDHEN and CDR2 is SYDVKM in the germline V gene. The CDR3, as DNA: TGTGCCAGCAGTTTATCGGGGGTGGAAAACACCATATATTTT. Amino acids: CASSLSGVENTIYF.

The CDR3 is CSARSPFSYTF. The CDR3 bases are TGCAGTGCTAGATCCCCGTTTAGCTACACCTTC. The rearrangement uses TRBV20-1 and TRBJ1-2; unclear D gene. Germline values: CDR1 DFQATT, CDR2 SNEGSKA (reference sequence). The CDR3 is 11 amino acids. V lost 2 bases to trimming and J lost 9 bases, with 10 bases between them.

The gene calls are TRBV29-1 and TRBJ2-4; D is perhaps TRBD1 (5 bases). CDR3 length equals 12 residues. The V end lost 6 bases, the J end lost 6 bases, and 12 bases lay between the germline ends. The germline gives CDR1 SQVTM, CDR2 ANQGSEA. CDR3 sequence: CSVRVFANIQYF. The DNA of the CDR3 is TGCAGCGTCAGGGTGTTTGCAAACATTCAGTACTTC.

V gene TRBV7-8 combines with J gene TRBJ2-5; D possibly corresponds to TRBD2 (5 bases). Trimming took 3 bases from V and 0 from J, leaving 26 bases between them. This CDR3 is built from 20 residues. CDR1 and CDR2 (germline): SGHVS, FQNEAQ. The chain's CDR3 is CASSLAPVLGSTPYQETQYF. CDR3 in DNA: TGTGCCAGCAGCTTGGCCCCAGTACTAGGTTCCACGCCGTACCAAGAGACCCAGTACTTC. The full variable domain, its missing parts supplied by reference TRBV7-8 and TRBJ2-5, is GAGVSQSPRYKVAKRGQDVALRCDPISGHVSLFWYQQALGQGPEFLTYFQNEAQLDKSGLPSDRFFAERPEGSVSTLKIQRTQQEDSAVYLCASSLAPVLGSTPYQETQYFGPGTRLLVL.

The rearrangement joins TRBV7-9 to TRBJ1-2; D call uncertain. Germline CDR1 and CDR2: SEHNR and FQNEAQ (reference sequence). The CDR3 has 14 residues. Trimming stripped 3 bases from V and 6 bases from J, with 14 bases between. For the CDR3, the DNA is TGTGCCAGCAGCTTGCATCAGGTTGAGAATGGCTACACCTTC. It translates to CASSLHQVENGYTF.